The 16 T cell receptor beta chains in this list originate from one sample, sequenced in a study of cytomegalovirus exposure and HLA in healthy donors (dated 2017 in TCRdb). Library preparation used the immunoSEQ multiplex PCR assay. For the multiplex PCR, a mixture combining 60 forward primers for TCR Vbeta segments and 13 reverse primers for TCR Jbeta segments was used. In TCRdb, the immuneACCESS table is reduced to in-frame sequences with V and J assigned. These tables do not hold every clone; where another copy was compared, an unresolved V gene accounts for under half, and the others remain unexplained. For this sample there are about 89,000 clones; less than 80% appear just once. Of the sample, 2.1% falls within the top ten clones. Sequenced sample: PBMCs. These receptors came from a man aged 30-40 years in good health and CMV-seronegative.

The J gene is TRBJ2-7, the V gene TRBV7-9; 13 positions match TRBD2. CDR1 is SEHNR and CDR2 is FQNEAQ in the germline V gene (reference sequence). V was pared by 4 bases and J by 3 bases, with 9 bases of the junction left unmatched. This CDR3 contains 17 residues. Here the CDR3 reads CASSSGLAGVVLYEQYF. For the CDR3, the DNA is TGTGCCAGCAGCTCCGGACTAGCGGGAGTTGTCCTCTACGAGCAGTACTTC.

Of note for this clone: This sample also contains other DNA sequences that code for the same CDR3. The chain couples TRBV29-1 to TRBJ2-7; D not resolved. The V and J ends lost 0 bases and 4 bases respectively, with 10 bases between them. The CDR3 length is 13 residues. CDR1 SQVTM and CDR2 ANQGSEA come from the germline V gene. CDR3 DNA sequence: TGCAGCGTTGAAGAACAGACACCTTACGAGCAGTACTTC. It is translated as CSVEEQTPYEQYF.

The chain recombines TRBV6-1 with TRBJ1-5; the D gene is possibly TRBD1 (5 bases). The germline V and J ends were trimmed by 8 bases and 2 bases, with 10 bases remaining between them. Germline values: CDR1 MNHNS, CDR2 SASEGT. The CDR3 extends over 13 amino acids. The CDR3 nucleotides are TGTGCCAGCCGACAGACGGGCAATCAGCCCCAGCATTTT. This translates into CASRQTGNQPQHF.

This chain connects TRBV6-1 to TRBJ2-1, with TRBD2 matching over 7 bases. The CDR3 totals 16 residues. The trim removed 4 bases at V and 3 bases at J, leaving 9 bases unmatched. Germline CDR1 reads MNHNS; CDR2 reads SASEGT. CDR3 DNA sequence: TGTGCCAGCAGTGGACGGGGGAGGGGATACTACAATGAGCAGTTCTTC. Residues: CASSGRGRGYYNEQFF.

The J gene is TRBJ1-1, the V gene TRBV5-1; a weak D match, TRBD1 (5 bases). V lost 0 bases, J lost 1 base, and 19 bases lay in between. Germline V CDR1 and CDR2: SGHRS, YFSETQ. The CDR3 is made up of 18 amino acids. The CDR3: CASSLEGTPGAANTEAFF. DNA of the CDR3: TGCGCCAGCAGCTTGGAGGGGACTCCCGGCGCGGCGAACACTGAAGCTTTCTTT.

The gene calls are TRBV27 and TRBJ1-2; 7 bases agree with TRBD1. V shed 6 bases, J shed 5 bases, and the junction held 6 bases outside the gene matches. The CDR3 runs 13 residues. Per germline, CDR1 MNHEY and CDR2 SMNVEV (reference sequence). The CDR3 sequence is CASSPGTEYGYTF. The CDR3 DNA reads TGTGCCAGCAGCCCCGGGACAGAGTATGGCTACACCTTC.

This clone was observed a few times. V usage is TRBV27 and J usage is TRBJ1-5; no reliable D call. CDR3 length: 12 residues. The germline V gene has CDR1 MNHEY and CDR2 SMNVEV (reference sequence). Between the trimmed V and J ends, which lost 3 bases and 3 bases, there was a span of 3 bases. DNA of the CDR3: TGTGCCAGCAGTTTGTACAATCAGCCCCAGCATTTT. This translates into CASSLYNQPQHF.

The chain is built from TRBV30 and TRBJ1-2; a possible D gene is TRBD1 (6 bases). The length of the CDR3 is 14 residues. Germline values: CDR1 GTSNPN, CDR2 SVGIG (reference sequence). Trimming cost V 7 bases and J 5 bases, with 20 bases left between them. The CDR3 sequence is CALWTDQLGYGYTF. The CDR3, as DNA: TGTGCCTTATGGACAGATCAATTAGGATATGGCTACACCTTC.

This clone was detected only a few times. Written as DNA, the CDR3 is TGTGCCAGCAGAGGAACAGGGGACTATGGCTACACCTTC. This encodes CASRGTGDYGYTF. V usage is TRBV6-4 and J usage is TRBJ1-2; TRBD1 aligns across 7 bases. V was pared by 6 bases and J by 3 bases, with 4 bases of the junction left unmatched. CDR3 length: 13 residues. Per the germline V gene, CDR1 is MRHNA and CDR2 is SNTAGT.

The V call is TRBV11-2, the J call TRBJ2-7; 8 nucleotides align to TRBD1. J gave up 5 bases and V 3 bases, and 3 bases lay outside the gene matches. Germline V lookup: CDR1 SGHAT, CDR2 FQNNGV. The CDR3 spans 13 residues. The CDR3 here is CASSFGQGNEQYF. The CDR3 DNA reads as TGTGCCAGCAGCTTTGGACAGGGCAACGAGCAGTACTTC.

This clone was seen more than once but under ten times. The chain uses TRBV18 and TRBJ2-2; 10 bases are shared with TRBD1. The ends lost 5 bases at V and 7 bases at J; junction bases unmatched: 10. The germline CDR1 and CDR2 sequences are KGHSH and LQKENI. CDR3 length: 16 residues. CDR3 loop: CASSSPDRGLNGELFF. The CDR3 nucleotides read TGTGCCAGCTCATCCCCCGACAGGGGGCTTAACGGGGAGCTGTTTTTT.

The rearrangement uses TRBV30 and TRBJ2-7; 8 positions match TRBD2. J lost 0 bases, V lost 4 bases, and 5 bases had no gene match. The CDR3 has 14 residues. Germline V lookup: CDR1 GTSNPN, CDR2 SVGIG (reference sequence). The CDR3 sequence is CAWNTGGLSYEQYF. The CDR3, as DNA: TGTGCCTGGAATACGGGAGGGCTCTCCTACGAGCAGTACTTC.

This clone appeared a few times. V is TRBV21-1 and J is TRBJ1-1; the DNA was not used to check the table's D call, TRBD1. TRBV21-1 is a recognized pseudogene. The length of the CDR3 is 15 residues. Here the CDR3 reads CASTPGRDKNTEAFF. CDR3 bases: TGTGCCAGCACCCCAGGCAGGGACAAGAACACTGAAGCTTTCTTT.

The rearrangement joins TRBV7-2 to TRBJ1-1; unclear D gene. Trimming stripped 3 bases from V and 1 base from J, with 12 bases between. Germline V lookup: CDR1 SGHTA, CDR2 FQGNSA. The CDR3 spans 15 residues. In nucleotides, the CDR3 is TGTGCCAGCAGCTTTCCGACGGCGGGGAACACTGAAGCTTTCTTT. This codes for CASSFPTAGNTEAFF.

The chain combines TRBV27 with TRBJ2-7; 11 bases align to TRBD1. The CDR3 covers 14 residues. Germline V gene sequence: CDR1 MNHEY, CDR2 SMNVEV (reference sequence). The V segment lost 2 bases and the J segment 7 bases; nucleotides outside the gene matches: 4. The CDR3 is CASSLTGTGGEQYF. The CDR3 nucleotides are TGTGCCAGCAGTTTAACCGGGACAGGGGGTGAGCAGTACTTC.

The CDR3 region is CASSPGLAVFGETQYF. CDR3 bases: TGTGCCAGCAGCCCGGGACTAGCAGTATTCGGAGAGACCCAGTACTTC. The rearrangement joins TRBV11-2 to TRBJ2-5; 9 bases line up with TRBD2. Germline values: CDR1 SGHAT, CDR2 FQNNGV. The CDR3 loop spans 16 amino acids. Trimming removed 5 bases from V and 4 bases from J; junction bases left unmatched: 11.